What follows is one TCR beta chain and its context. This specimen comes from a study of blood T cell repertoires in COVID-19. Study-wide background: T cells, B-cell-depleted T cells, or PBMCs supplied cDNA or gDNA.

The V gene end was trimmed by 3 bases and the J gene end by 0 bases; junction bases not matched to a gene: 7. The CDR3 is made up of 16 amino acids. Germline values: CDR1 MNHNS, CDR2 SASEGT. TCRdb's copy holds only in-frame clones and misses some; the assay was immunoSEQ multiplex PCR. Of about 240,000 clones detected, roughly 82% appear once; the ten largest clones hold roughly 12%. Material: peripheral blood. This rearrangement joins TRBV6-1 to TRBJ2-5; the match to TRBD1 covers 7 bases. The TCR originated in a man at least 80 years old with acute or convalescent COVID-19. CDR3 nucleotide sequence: TGTGCCAGCAGTGACCCGCAGGGACAGTACCAAGAGACCCAGTACTTC. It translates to CASSDPQGQYQETQYF.